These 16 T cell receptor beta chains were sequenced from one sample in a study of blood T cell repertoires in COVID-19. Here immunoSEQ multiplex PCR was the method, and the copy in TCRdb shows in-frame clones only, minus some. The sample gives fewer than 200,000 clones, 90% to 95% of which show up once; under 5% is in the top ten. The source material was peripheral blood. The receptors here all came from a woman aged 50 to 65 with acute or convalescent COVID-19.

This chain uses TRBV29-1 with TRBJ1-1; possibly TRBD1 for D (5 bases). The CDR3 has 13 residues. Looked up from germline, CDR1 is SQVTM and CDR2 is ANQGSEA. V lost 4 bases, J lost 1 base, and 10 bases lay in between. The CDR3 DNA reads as TGCAGCGTTGTGAGGCAGGGGAACACTGAAGCTTTCTTT. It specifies CSVVRQGNTEAFF.

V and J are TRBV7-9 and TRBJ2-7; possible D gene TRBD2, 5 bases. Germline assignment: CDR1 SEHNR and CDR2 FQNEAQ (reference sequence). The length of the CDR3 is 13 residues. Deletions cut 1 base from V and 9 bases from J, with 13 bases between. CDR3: CASSLGAAEGQYF. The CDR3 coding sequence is TGTGCCAGCAGCTTAGGGGCGGCCGAGGGGCAGTACTTC.

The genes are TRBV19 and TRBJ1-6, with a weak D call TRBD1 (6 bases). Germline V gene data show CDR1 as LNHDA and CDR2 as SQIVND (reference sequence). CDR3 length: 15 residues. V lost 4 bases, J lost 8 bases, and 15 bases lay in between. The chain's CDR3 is CASSTIRDTYSPLHF. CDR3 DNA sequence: TGTGCCAGTAGTACCATCCGGGACACCTATTCACCCCTCCACTTT. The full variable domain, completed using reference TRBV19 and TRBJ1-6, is DGGITQSPKYLFRKEGQNVTLSCEQNLNHDAMYWYRQDPGQGLRLIYYSQIVNDFQKGDIAEGYSVSREKKESFPLTVTSAQKNPTAFYLCASSTIRDTYSPLHFGNGTRLTVT.

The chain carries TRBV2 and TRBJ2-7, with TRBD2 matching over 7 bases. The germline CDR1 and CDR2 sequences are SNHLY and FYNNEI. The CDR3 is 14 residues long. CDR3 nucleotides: TGTGTCGCGACTGGGGGGGAGCTCTCCTACGAGCAGTACTTC. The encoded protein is CVATGGELSYEQYF.

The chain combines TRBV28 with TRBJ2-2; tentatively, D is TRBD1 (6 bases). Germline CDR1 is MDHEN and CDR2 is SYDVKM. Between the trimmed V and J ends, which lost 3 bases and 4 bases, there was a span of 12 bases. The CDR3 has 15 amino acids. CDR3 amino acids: CASSFGGEGTGELFF. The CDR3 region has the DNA TGTGCCAGCAGTTTTGGGGGCGAGGGCACCGGGGAGCTGTTTTTT.

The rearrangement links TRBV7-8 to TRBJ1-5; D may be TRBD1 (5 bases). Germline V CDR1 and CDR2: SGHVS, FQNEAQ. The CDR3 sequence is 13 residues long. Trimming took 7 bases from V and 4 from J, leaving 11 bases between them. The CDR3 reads CASTTGANQPQHF. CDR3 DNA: TGTGCCAGCACCACAGGAGCGAATCAGCCCCAGCATTTT.

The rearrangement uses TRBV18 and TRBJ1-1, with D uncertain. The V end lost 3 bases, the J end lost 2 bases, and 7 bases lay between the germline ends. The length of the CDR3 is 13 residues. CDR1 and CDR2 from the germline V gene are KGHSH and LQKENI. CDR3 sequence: CASSPGRNTEAFF. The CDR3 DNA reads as TGTGCCAGCTCACCGGGGAGAAACACTGAAGCTTTCTTT.

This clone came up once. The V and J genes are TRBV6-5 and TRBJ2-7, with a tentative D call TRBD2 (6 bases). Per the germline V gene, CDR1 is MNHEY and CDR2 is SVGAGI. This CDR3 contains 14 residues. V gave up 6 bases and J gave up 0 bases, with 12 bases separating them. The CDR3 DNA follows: TGTGCCAGCAGGAGCGGGCTCAGCTCCTACGAGCAGTACTTC. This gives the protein CASRSGLSSYEQYF.

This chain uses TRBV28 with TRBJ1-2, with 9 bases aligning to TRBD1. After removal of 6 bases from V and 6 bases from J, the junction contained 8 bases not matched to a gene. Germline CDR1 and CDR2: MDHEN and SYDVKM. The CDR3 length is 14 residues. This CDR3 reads CASREQGALHGYTF. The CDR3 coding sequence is TGTGCCAGCAGAGAACAGGGGGCGCTCCATGGCTACACCTTC.

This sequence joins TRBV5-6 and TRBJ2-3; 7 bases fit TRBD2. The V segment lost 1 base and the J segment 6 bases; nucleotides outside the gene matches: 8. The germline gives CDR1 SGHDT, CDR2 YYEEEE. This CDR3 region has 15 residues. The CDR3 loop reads CASSLWAGVLDTQYF. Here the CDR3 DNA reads TGTGCCAGCAGCTTGTGGGCGGGAGTATTGGATACGCAGTATTTT.

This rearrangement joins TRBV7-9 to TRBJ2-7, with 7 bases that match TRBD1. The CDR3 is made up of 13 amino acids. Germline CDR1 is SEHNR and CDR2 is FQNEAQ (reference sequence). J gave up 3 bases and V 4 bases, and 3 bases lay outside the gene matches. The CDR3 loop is CASSWAGGYEQYF. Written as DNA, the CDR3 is TGTGCCAGCAGCTGGGCAGGGGGCTACGAGCAGTACTTC.

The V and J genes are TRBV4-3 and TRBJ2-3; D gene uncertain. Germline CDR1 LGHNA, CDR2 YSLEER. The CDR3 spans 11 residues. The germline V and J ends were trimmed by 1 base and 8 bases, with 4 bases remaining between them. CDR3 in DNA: TGCGCCAGCAGCCAAGGGCTTACGCAGTATTTT. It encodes CASSQGLTQYF.

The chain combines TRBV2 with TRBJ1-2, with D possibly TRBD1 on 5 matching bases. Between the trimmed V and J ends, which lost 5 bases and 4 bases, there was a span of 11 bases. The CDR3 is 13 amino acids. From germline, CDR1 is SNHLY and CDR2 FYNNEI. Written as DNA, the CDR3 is TGTGCCAGCAGTCCCGGGGGAACCTATGGCTACACCTTC. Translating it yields CASSPGGTYGYTF.

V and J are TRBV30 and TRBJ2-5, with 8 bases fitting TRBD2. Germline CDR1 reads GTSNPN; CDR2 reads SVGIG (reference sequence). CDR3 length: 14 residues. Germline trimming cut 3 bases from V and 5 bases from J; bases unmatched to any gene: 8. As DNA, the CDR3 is TGTGCCTGGAGCTCTGCTAGCGGGCGTGAGACCCAGTACTTC. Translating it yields CAWSSASGRETQYF.

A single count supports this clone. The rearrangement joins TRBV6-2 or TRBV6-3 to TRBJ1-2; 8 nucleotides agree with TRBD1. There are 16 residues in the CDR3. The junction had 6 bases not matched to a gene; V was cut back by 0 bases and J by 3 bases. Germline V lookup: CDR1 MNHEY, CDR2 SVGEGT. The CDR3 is CASSYSRGRTDYGYTF. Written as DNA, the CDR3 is TGTGCCAGCAGTTACTCCAGGGGGCGGACGGACTATGGCTACACCTTC.

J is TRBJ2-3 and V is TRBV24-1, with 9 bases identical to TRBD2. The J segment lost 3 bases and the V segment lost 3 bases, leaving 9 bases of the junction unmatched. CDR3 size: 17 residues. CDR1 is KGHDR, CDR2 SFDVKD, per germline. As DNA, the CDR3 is TGTGCCACCAGTGATAGGACTAGCGAGGCTGATACAGATACGCAGTATTTT. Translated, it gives CATSDRTSEADTDTQYF.